One sample yielded the 14 T cell receptor beta chains listed below, sequenced in a study of CD8+ T cells in alopecia areata. Isolated RNA was reverse transcribed into cDNA used as the sequencing template. Using immunoSEQ multiplex PCR, the repertoire was profiled, and TCRdb retains in-frame clones only, with some absent. In the table there are 55,000 to 65,000 clones, around 44% of which are singletons. Input material: NKG2D-low CD8+ T cells sorted from blood. The source of these receptors is a human donor with alopecia areata.

This clone turned up a few times. The V call is TRBV7-2, the J call TRBJ2-3; 8 bases map to TRBD2. V lost 8 bases and J lost 1; bases outside the gene matches: 8. Germline loops: CDR1 SGHTA, CDR2 FQGNSA. This CDR3 is 15 amino acids long. The CDR3 protein is CASLGRGAGTDTQYF. CDR3 coding DNA: TGTGCCAGCTTAGGGCGGGGGGCCGGCACAGATACGCAGTATTTT. The entire variable domain, with the rest obtained from reference TRBV7-2 and TRBJ2-3, is as follows: GAGVSQSPSNKVTEKGKDVELRCDPISGHTALYWYRQSLGQGLEFLIYFQGNSAPDKSGLPSDRFSAERTGGSVSTLTIQRTQQEDSAVYLCASLGRGAGTDTQYFGPGTRLTVL.

This chain links TRBV7-3 with TRBJ2-1; the match to TRBD2 covers 10 bases. J gave up 2 bases and V 6 bases, and 7 bases lay outside the gene matches. CDR1 is SGHTA and CDR2 is FQGTGA in the germline V gene. The CDR3 loop spans 16 amino acids. Written as DNA, the CDR3 is TGTGCCAGCAGTCATCTAGCGGGGGAGACCTACAATGAGCAGTTCTTC. This encodes CASSHLAGETYNEQFF.

CDR3: CASSVTPGGRNIQYF. DNA for the CDR3: TGTGCCAGCAGTGTTACCCCAGGGGGACGAAACATTCAGTACTTC. The chain employs TRBV2 and TRBJ2-4, with TRBD1 identical over 7 bases. CDR3 length: 15 amino acids. V lost 4 bases, J lost 6 bases, and 9 bases stayed unmatched. In germline, CDR1 is SNHLY, CDR2 FYNNEI.

This chain connects TRBV7-8 to TRBJ2-5; TRBD2 matches at 15 bases. The CDR3 is 18 residues long. V dropped 5 bases and J dropped 1; count of bases not matched to a gene: 8. Per the germline V gene, CDR1 is SGHVS and CDR2 is FQNEAQ. The CDR3 DNA follows: TGTGCCAGCAGCCTCGGACTAGCGGGAGGGCCATCCCAAGAGACCCAGTACTTC. Protein sequence: CASSLGLAGGPSQETQYF.

This clone was seen a few times. The V gene is TRBV29-1, the J gene TRBJ2-6; D might be TRBD1 or TRBD2, each matching 5 bases. The CDR3 is 17 amino acids. V gave up 0 bases and J gave up 0 bases, with 12 bases separating them. CDR1 is SQVTM, CDR2 ANQGSEA, per germline. The CDR3 spells CSVEEMGTSSGANVLTF. As DNA, the CDR3 is TGCAGCGTTGAAGAGATGGGGACGAGCTCTGGGGCCAACGTCCTGACTTTC.

The rearrangement links TRBV6-6 to TRBJ2-3; maybe TRBD1 (6 bases). In germline, CDR1 is MNHNY, CDR2 SVGAGI (reference sequence). There are 15 residues in the CDR3. Trimming cost V 0 bases and J 6 bases, with 13 bases left between them. CDR3 nucleotides: TGTGCCAGCAGTTACTCGCTGGGGGCCCGGGATACGCAGTATTTT. Encoded protein: CASSYSLGARDTQYF.

V gene TRBV30 combines with J gene TRBJ2-1, with TRBD2 matching 14 bases. Germline V lookup: CDR1 GTSNPN, CDR2 SVGIG (reference sequence). J lost 0 bases, V lost 3 bases, and 10 bases had no gene match. The CDR3 extends over 19 amino acids. In DNA form, the CDR3 reads TGTGCCTGGAGCGGTAATATTGGGACTAGCGGGAGCTCCTACAATGAGCAGTTCTTC. Protein: CAWSGNIGTSGSSYNEQFF.

V and J are TRBV4-3 and TRBJ2-7; 10 bases align to TRBD2. The CDR3 runs 15 residues. The germline CDR1 and CDR2 sequences are LGHNA and YSLEER. Unmatched junction bases numbered 5, after V lost 0 bases and J lost 6 bases. This chain's CDR3 is CASSQDLAGVSEQYF. The CDR3 nucleotides are TGCGCCAGCAGCCAAGATCTAGCGGGAGTTTCCGAGCAGTACTTC.

The chain joins TRBV13 to TRBJ2-5; D may be TRBD1 or TRBD2 (5 bases each). The V gene lost 5 bases and the J gene lost 4 bases, with 14 bases spanning the gap. This CDR3 contains 14 residues. The germline V gene has CDR1 PRHDT and CDR2 FYEKMQ (reference sequence). As DNA, the CDR3 is TGTGCCAGCAGCCACCGGGGCCGCGGAGAGACCCAGTACTTC. Protein: CASSHRGRGETQYF.

The V and J genes are TRBV30 and TRBJ2-7, with a tentative D call TRBD1 (5 bases). V lost 3 bases and J 5 bases, leaving 11 bases between the germline ends. This CDR3 is built from 12 residues. Germline values: CDR1 GTSNPN, CDR2 SVGIG (reference sequence). Written as DNA, the CDR3 is TGTGCCTGGAGAAACAGGTATAACGAGCAGTACTTC. Translation: CAWRNRYNEQYF. Using reference TRBV30 and TRBJ2-7 for the parts outside the CDR3, the full variable domain is SQTIHQWPATLVQPVGSPLSLECTVEGTSNPNLYWYRQAAGRGLQLLFYSVGIGQISSEVPQNLSASRPQDRQFILSSKKLLLSDSGFYLCAWRNRYNEQYFGPGTRLTVT.

The chain recombines TRBV9 with TRBJ1-1; the D gene is possibly TRBD1 (6 bases). Germline CDR1 is SGDLS and CDR2 is YYNGEE. The CDR3 covers 13 residues. V dropped 6 bases and J dropped 8 bases, with 17 bases sitting between them. The DNA of the CDR3 is TGTGCCAGCAACGAGTTCCCCGGGACAGAAGCTTTCTTT. It translates to CASNEFPGTEAFF.

The chain uses TRBV29-1 and TRBJ1-2; perhaps TRBD1 as D (5 bases). In germline, CDR1 is SQVTM, CDR2 ANQGSEA. V gave up 6 bases and J gave up 8 bases, with 16 bases separating them. This CDR3 is 12 amino acids long. DNA of the CDR3: TGCAGCGTACCGGGACCTTCCCCCGGCTACACCTTC. Protein: CSVPGPSPGYTF.

This chain links TRBV4-3 with TRBJ2-3; D might be TRBD2 (5 bases). This CDR3 is built from 15 residues. Germline V lookup: CDR1 LGHNA, CDR2 YSLEER. V lost 0 bases and J 5 bases, leaving 12 bases between the germline ends. The CDR3 protein is CASSQDDWELDTQYF. The CDR3 nucleotides read TGCGCCAGCAGCCAAGATGATTGGGAGTTAGATACGCAGTATTTT.

This clone was counted a single time. This chain uses TRBV23-1 with TRBJ2-1; TRBD2 matches 14 bases. TRBV23-1 is assigned to the ORF class and has an uncertain function. The CDR3 is made up of 18 amino acids. V was clipped by 0 bases and J by 0 bases; unmatched bases: 1. As DNA, the CDR3 is TGCGCCAGCAGTCAATCCGGGACTAGCGGGAGCTCCTACAATGAGCAGTTCTTC. It translates to CASSQSGTSGSSYNEQFF.